This entry describes one TCR beta chain. Antigen: not known. This entry belongs to a study of beta chain features in type 1 diabetes. V gave up 7 bases and J gave up 7 bases, with 19 bases separating them. There are 14 residues in the CDR3. Germline V gene sequence: CDR1 MDHEN, CDR2 SYDVKM. The isolated RNA, all of it, was reverse transcribed, so expressed TCRB transcripts were what got sequenced. Profiling relied on immunoSEQ multiplex PCR, and the TCRdb table lists in-frame clones only, not all of them. Counted here are some 350,000 clones, 8% to 10% occurring once; the ten biggest clones make up approximately 0.6%. Broader study findings: Shorter TCRB CDR3s, moderately but significantly so, marked every one of the four CD4+ subsets in Type 1 diabetes patients.

This TCR was recovered from a man aged 25-45 years with type 1 diabetes. The chain recombines TRBV28 with TRBJ1-2; D unresolved. Sequenced: central memory CD4+ T cells from blood. The CDR3 nucleotides are TGTGCCAGCAACACTAACGGCGACCGGGGTGGCTACACCTTC. As protein: CASNTNGDRGGYTF.